Below are 32 T cell receptor beta chains sequenced from a single sample in a study of T cell responses to AZD1222 COVID-19 vaccine. Libraries were prepared by immunoSEQ multiplex PCR; TCRdb keeps only in-frame clonotypes and omits some of them. The data show 90,000 to 120,000 clones, under 95% seen once. This specimen consisted of peripheral blood, obtained on day 0 of AZD1222 vaccination. These receptors were taken from an adult in good health.

The chain employs TRBV7-3 and TRBJ1-1; D possibly corresponds to TRBD1 (6 bases). The length of the CDR3 is 15 residues. The ends were cut back, 1 base at V and 2 bases at J, with 11 bases in the middle. CDR1 and CDR2 (germline): SGHTA, FQGTGA. The CDR3 DNA reads TGTGCCAGCAGCTTAATAGGGGGGTATAACACTGAAGCTTTCTTT. Translation: CASSLIGGYNTEAFF.

The chain recombines TRBV7-2 with TRBJ2-7; 7 nucleotides line up with TRBD2. V trimming: 3 bases; J trimming: 7 bases; junction bases outside the gene matches: 12. This CDR3 comprises 15 residues. Per germline, CDR1 SGHTA and CDR2 FQGNSA. The CDR3 region has the DNA TGTGCCAGCAGCTTTTATACGGCGGGGGTAGGTGAGCAGTACTTC. This sequence encodes CASSFYTAGVGEQYF.

The rearrangement joins TRBV3-1 (or the pseudogene TRBV3-2) to TRBJ1-6, with D possibly being TRBD1 (6 bases). The V end lost 8 bases, the J end lost 6 bases, and 20 bases lay between the germline ends. This CDR3 has 16 residues. Per the germline V gene, CDR1 is LGHDT and CDR2 is YNNKEL (reference sequence). CDR3 loop: CASYRHPQGFNSPLHF. DNA of the CDR3: TGTGCCAGCTACCGGCACCCTCAGGGGTTTAATTCACCCCTCCACTTT.

V is TRBV3-1 (or the pseudogene TRBV3-2) and J is TRBJ2-5; D gene uncertain. Trimming removed 3 bases from V and 5 bases from J, with 13 bases in between. The CDR3 has 14 residues. Germline V gene data show CDR1 as LGHDT and CDR2 as YNNKEL (reference sequence). The CDR3 bases are TGTGCCAGCAGCCACCACCGGCCGTTGGAGACCCAGTACTTC. Protein sequence: CASSHHRPLETQYF.

This chain uses TRBV30 with TRBJ2-7, with D possibly matching TRBD1 (7 bases). V lost 3 bases and J lost 4, with 16 bases in between. CDR3 size: 14 residues. CDR1 is GTSNPN and CDR2 is SVGIG in the germline V gene (reference sequence). CDR3 coding DNA: TGTGCCTGGAGACTCCGACAGGGAGGTTACGAGCAGTACTTC. Encoded protein: CAWRLRQGGYEQYF.

This clone has a single count. The chain couples TRBV20-1 to TRBJ1-2; D is possibly TRBD1 (6 bases). CDR3 length: 13 residues. CDR1 DFQATT and CDR2 SNEGSKA come from the germline V gene (reference sequence). Deletions cut 3 bases from V and 8 bases from J, with 16 bases between. CDR3 sequence (DNA): TGCAGTGCTAGTTTAGAGGGGGGCAGAGGCTACACCTTC. Translating it yields CSASLEGGRGYTF.

CDR3 coding DNA: TGTGCCAGTAATGGGCAGGGGGTGCGCACAGATACGCAGTATTTT. Its translation: CASNGQGVRTDTQYF. The chain links TRBV19 to TRBJ2-3; 7 positions agree with TRBD1. This CDR3 spans 15 amino acids. V was clipped by 7 bases and J by 1 base; unmatched bases: 8. Looked up from germline, CDR1 is LNHDA and CDR2 is SQIVND (reference sequence).

Points on this clone: This sample also contains other DNA sequences that code for the same CDR3. This chain's CDR3 is CASSSGYGYTF. The CDR3 DNA sequence: TGTGCCAGCAGTTCCGGCTATGGCTACACCTTC. The chain recombines TRBV6-5 with TRBJ1-2; D remains unclear. Germline CDR1 and CDR2: MNHEY and SVGAGI. Trimming left V 4 bases short and J 4 bases short, with 4 bases between. The CDR3 is 11 amino acids.

V and J are TRBV19 and TRBJ1-1; a possible D gene is TRBD1 (6 bases). The V end was cut by 1 base, the J end by 4 bases, with 22 bases between. CDR3 length: 18 amino acids. Germline CDR1 reads LNHDA; CDR2 reads SQIVND (reference sequence). DNA for the CDR3: TGTGCCAGTAGTATAGTCGGGGGGGTTGGCAGGGGCGGCACTGAAGCTTTCTTT. The encoded protein is CASSIVGGVGRGGTEAFF. Filled out from reference TRBV19 and TRBJ1-1, the complete variable domain reads DGGITQSPKYLFRKEGQNVTLSCEQNLNHDAMYWYRQDPGQGLRLIYYSQIVNDFQKGDIAEGYSVSREKKESFPLTVTSAQKNPTAFYLCASSIVGGVGRGGTEAFFGQGTRLTVV.

The chain has TRBV6-6 and TRBJ2-5, with TRBD2 as a possible D gene (5 bases). This CDR3 is built from 15 residues. Germline V gene lookup returns CDR1 MNHNY and CDR2 SVGAGI (reference sequence). The V gene lost 7 bases and the J gene lost 4 bases, with 19 bases spanning the gap. The CDR3 bases are TGTGCCAGCATCCCGGGTGGGCGAGGGAGAGAGACCCAGTACTTC. It yields the protein CASIPGGRGRETQYF.

The rearrangement uses TRBV6-1 and TRBJ1-2; 7 bases match TRBD1. Trimming removed 1 base from V and 3 bases from J; junction bases left unmatched: 5. The CDR3 runs to 15 residues. The germline gives CDR1 MNHNS, CDR2 SASEGT. The CDR3 sequence is CASSEGRGRYYGYTF. CDR3 in DNA: TGTGCCAGCAGTGAAGGAAGGGGGCGTTACTATGGCTACACCTTC.

This clone has a single count. V gene TRBV5-6 combines with J gene TRBJ1-1, with D hard to call. The V end lost 1 base, the J end lost 7 bases, and 8 bases lay between the germline ends. The CDR3 has 12 residues. The germline V gene encodes CDR1 SGHDT and CDR2 YYEEEE. CDR3 sequence reads: CASSLRGLEAFF. CDR3 sequence (DNA): TGTGCCAGCAGCTTGCGGGGTCTTGAAGCTTTCTTT.

This rearrangement joins TRBV18 to TRBJ2-5; 7 positions agree with TRBD1. V shed 3 bases, J shed 3 bases, and the junction held 7 bases outside the gene matches. Germline-derived CDR1 and CDR2 are KGHSH and LQKENI. The CDR3 spans 15 residues. The CDR3 DNA reads TGTGCCAGCTCACCTTGGGACAGCCAAAAAGAGACCCAGTACTTC. Translating it yields CASSPWDSQKETQYF.

This clone has a single count. This chain joins TRBV5-4 and TRBJ1-4, with 9 bases aligning to TRBD1. The CDR3 has 16 amino acids. Trimming removed 2 bases from V and 5 bases from J; junction bases left unmatched: 7. Germline lookup yields CDR1 SGHNT and CDR2 YYREEE (reference sequence). CDR3 coding DNA: TGTGCCAGCAGCTTACAGGGGGCCCAAGGAAATGAAAAACTGTTTTTT. Its protein is CASSLQGAQGNEKLFF. Full variable domain (outside the CDR3, taken from reference TRBV5-4 and TRBJ1-4): ETGVTQSPTHLIKTRGQQVTLRCSSQSGHNTVSWYQQALGQGPQFIFQYYREEENGRGNFPPRFSGLQFPNYSSELNVNALELDDSALYLCASSLQGAQGNEKLFFGSGTQLSVL.

This sequence joins TRBV3-1 (or the pseudogene TRBV3-2) and TRBJ2-3; either TRBD1 or TRBD2 may supply D (6 bases each). Germline assignment: CDR1 LGHDT and CDR2 YNNKEL (reference sequence). This CDR3 has 15 amino acids. V was pared by 2 bases and J by 1 base, with 10 bases between. The CDR3 is CASSQFGGGTDTQYF. The CDR3 DNA sequence: TGTGCCAGCAGCCAATTCGGGGGCGGCACAGATACGCAGTATTTT.

CDR3 sequence: CASSLRYNTEAFF. In DNA, the CDR3 is TGTGCCAGCAGCTTGAGGTATAACACTGAAGCTTTCTTT. The chain links TRBV7-3 to TRBJ1-1; D remains ambiguous. This CDR3 is 13 amino acids long. Deletions cut 3 bases from V and 2 bases from J, with 7 bases between. Per the germline V gene, CDR1 is SGHTA and CDR2 is FQGTGA.

The chain links TRBV11-3 to TRBJ1-3; possible D gene TRBD1, 5 bases. This CDR3 is 13 amino acids long. The germline CDR1 and CDR2 sequences are SGHNT and YENEEA. Trimming removed 5 bases from V and 4 bases from J, with 9 bases in between. The CDR3 spells CASSRGSGNTIYF. The CDR3 region has the DNA TGTGCCAGCAGCCGGGGGTCCGGAAACACCATATATTTT.

The chain uses TRBV9 and TRBJ1-2; 8 positions agree with TRBD1. Germline loops: CDR1 SGDLS, CDR2 YYNGEE. V lost 1 base to trimming and J lost 6 bases; unmatched junction nucleotides: 8. The CDR3 loop spans 15 amino acids. The CDR3 DNA reads as TGTGCCAGCAGCGTAAGTCCAGGGGGCGTTGATGGCTACACCTTC. Its translation: CASSVSPGGVDGYTF. The full variable domain, completed using reference TRBV9 and TRBJ1-2, is DSGVTQTPKHLITATGQRVTLRCSPRSGDLSVYWYQQSLDQGLQFLIQYYNGEERAKGNILERFSAQQFPDLHSELNLSSLELGDSALYFCASSVSPGGVDGYTFGSGTRLTVV.

Here the CDR3 DNA reads TGTGCCAGCAGCCAAGGTTGGCCAGTCATAGCCTCACCCCTCCACTTT. The encoded protein is CASSQGWPVIASPLHF. The rearrangement uses TRBV3-1 (or the pseudogene TRBV3-2) and TRBJ1-6, with D unresolved. Germline V gene lookup returns CDR1 LGHDT and CDR2 YNNKEL (reference sequence). Trimming removed 1 base at V and 10 bases at J, with 17 bases between. This CDR3 has 16 residues.

The genes are TRBV7-9 and TRBJ2-3, with D possibly TRBD2 on 5 matching bases. This CDR3 contains 14 residues. The germline V gene has CDR1 SEHNR and CDR2 FQNEAQ (reference sequence). With 2 bases removed from V and 6 bases from J, the gap between germline ends came to 12 bases. The CDR3 DNA sequence: TGTGCCAGCAGCTTACAAAGCGGCAGGGATACGCAGTATTTT. It codes for CASSLQSGRDTQYF.

The V and J genes are TRBV7-2 and TRBJ2-5; D uncertain. This CDR3 is built from 15 residues. Germline assignment: CDR1 SGHTA and CDR2 FQGNSA. The ends were cut back, 0 bases at V and 0 bases at J, with 8 bases in the middle. CDR3 coding DNA: TGTGCCAGCAGCTTAGCCGCCCTCTACCAAGAGACCCAGTACTTC. This encodes CASSLAALYQETQYF. Full variable domain (rest looked up from reference TRBV7-2 and TRBJ2-5): GAGVSQSPSNKVTEKGKDVELRCDPISGHTALYWYRQSLGQGLEFLIYFQGNSAPDKSGLPSDRFSAERTGGSVSTLTIQRTQQEDSAVYLCASSLAALYQETQYFGPGTRLLVL.

The J gene is TRBJ1-1, the V gene TRBV7-9; perhaps TRBD1 as D (5 bases). Trimming removed 5 bases from V and 5 bases from J, with 15 bases in between. The CDR3 sequence is 14 residues long. The germline gives CDR1 SEHNR, CDR2 FQNEAQ (reference sequence). In DNA form, the CDR3 reads TGTGCCAGCAGCAAGCGACGGGGGGAGACTGAAGCTTTCTTT. As protein: CASSKRRGETEAFF.

The CDR3 region is CASSDWSGALEEQYF. For the CDR3, the DNA is TGTGCCAGCAGTGATTGGTCAGGGGCCCTGGAAGAGCAGTACTTC. The chain has TRBV25-1 and TRBJ2-7; D possibly corresponds to TRBD1 (6 bases). V lost 3 bases, J lost 7 bases, and 19 bases lay in between. CDR1 and CDR2 from the germline V gene are MGHDK and SYGVNS. The CDR3 sequence is 15 residues long.

With regard to this clone: At one end the junction does not follow the germline gene, possibly because of a read error. The chain has TRBV6-5 and TRBJ1-2; the D gene is possibly TRBD1 (5 bases). Germline V lookup: CDR1 MNHEY, CDR2 SVGAGI. The CDR3 spans 14 residues. CDR3 in amino acids: CASSYQGTPYGHTF. CDR3 coding DNA: TGTGCCAGCAGTTATCAGGGTACACCCTATGGCCACACCTTC.

The chain employs TRBV4-2 and TRBJ2-2; 7 nucleotides line up with TRBD2. In germline, CDR1 is LGHNA, CDR2 YNFKEQ. The CDR3 extends over 14 amino acids. V lost 4 bases to trimming and J lost 4 bases; unmatched junction nucleotides: 3. CDR3 sequence reads: CASSPGRSTGELFF. Written as DNA, the CDR3 is TGTGCCAGCAGCCCCGGGAGGTCCACCGGGGAGCTGTTTTTT.

The chain is built from TRBV2 and TRBJ1-5; 9 bases line up with TRBD1. This CDR3 comprises 15 residues. Trimming removed 5 bases from V and 4 bases from J; junction bases left unmatched: 6. Germline CDR1 and CDR2: SNHLY and FYNNEI. DNA for the CDR3: TGTGCCAGCAGTACACAGGGGGCAGGTAATCAGCCCCAGCATTTT. It is translated as CASSTQGAGNQPQHF.

V gene TRBV7-8 combines with J gene TRBJ2-1, with a tentative D call TRBD1 (6 bases). CDR3 length: 15 residues. Trimming left V 2 bases short and J 4 bases short, with 12 bases between. In germline, CDR1 is SGHVS, CDR2 FQNEAQ. DNA of the CDR3: TGTGCCAGCAGCTTACGGCAGGGGTCGTACAATGAGCAGTTCTTC. Translation: CASSLRQGSYNEQFF.

V gene TRBV19 combines with J gene TRBJ2-7; D not certain. Trimming removed 4 bases from V and 2 bases from J, with 9 bases in between. The CDR3 contains 13 residues. CDR1 is LNHDA, CDR2 SQIVND, per germline (reference sequence). The CDR3 here is CASSTYRAYEQYF. The CDR3 DNA follows: TGTGCCAGTAGTACGTACAGAGCCTACGAGCAGTACTTC.

CDR3 amino acids: CASSQLSNEQFF. In DNA form, the CDR3 reads TGTGCCAGCAGCCAGCTTTCTAATGAGCAGTTCTTC. V is TRBV9 and J is TRBJ2-1; D gene uncertain. The germline V and J ends were trimmed by 4 bases and 7 bases, with 9 bases remaining between them. Germline V gene sequence: CDR1 SGDLS, CDR2 YYNGEE. The CDR3 sequence is 12 residues long.

The chain links TRBV20-1 to TRBJ2-7, with a possible D match to TRBD1 (5 bases). Germline CDR1 reads DFQATT; CDR2 reads SNEGSKA (reference sequence). The V end lost 3 bases, the J end lost 1 base, and 10 bases lay between the germline ends. The CDR3 consists of 13 residues. This CDR3 is CSASRQGSYEQYF. DNA for the CDR3: TGCAGTGCTAGTCGGCAGGGATCCTACGAGCAGTACTTC.

The CDR3: CASSTGQGASTSGNTIYF. CDR3 nucleotides: TGTGCCAGCAGCACGGGACAGGGGGCTTCTACCTCTGGAAACACCATATATTTT. This sequence joins TRBV5-5 and TRBJ1-3, with 12 bases lining up with TRBD1. Germline V gene data show CDR1 as SGHKS and CDR2 as YYEKEE (reference sequence). The CDR3 has 18 residues. V was pared by 4 bases and J by 0 bases, with 8 bases of the junction left unmatched.

The genes are TRBV6-6 and TRBJ2-1; D ambiguous. CDR3 length: 11 residues. The germline V gene has CDR1 MNHNY and CDR2 SVGAGI (reference sequence). V lost 6 bases to trimming and J lost 8 bases, with 8 bases between them. CDR3 region: CASRTVYEQFF. The CDR3 DNA reads as TGTGCCAGCAGAACGGTCTATGAGCAGTTCTTC.